This T cell receptor beta chain is from a study of metastatic and nonmetastatic thyroid tumors (dated by TCRdb to 2019 to 2021). A note on the overall study: For patients with malignant and with benign thyroid disease, the researchers compared repertoires between peripheral blood samples and tumor or nodule tissue samples. What the study reported, not specific to this receptor: In both blood and tumor samples, malignant tumors were reported to have significantly higher TCR beta diversity than benign nodules.

At the junction V is shortened by 2 bases and J by 3 bases; bases outside the gene matches: 6. The CDR3 goes from the cysteine to the phenylalanine over 17 residues. Here the CDR3 DNA is all that survives: 51 bases in frame from base 1. From a lookup of the germline V gene, CDR1 and CDR2 are ENHRY and SYGVKD. The table lists this clone with many counts. Its antigen has not been determined. No base quality values were provided; no much bigger clone lies one nucleotide off. No treatment had been received by any patient before thyroid surgery. Using T-cell receptor beta sequencing, the researchers looked back retrospectively at clinical samples from patients, gathered between about 2012 and 2019. Receptors were amplified or captured by PCR. Sequencing took place on an Illumina HiSeq 4000. The TCR beta-chain CDR3 region of each patient was profiled by high-throughput sequencing. In the paper's pipeline: Drawing on CDR3 differences between clinicopathological groups, the researchers built a classifier meant to tell apart patients with distant-metastatic papillary thyroid cancer. The Shannon index was used to assess repertoire diversity, and the Morisita-Horn index was used to assess tumor-blood repertoire similarity. The public reads were reprocessed in TCRdb via fastp at Q25 and MiXCR, keeping in-frame beta chains. The authors' filters were not applied to this entry. For this sample the table gives about 93,000 clones, of which about 13% were detected only once. The ten largest make up around 10% of the sample.

Sequences were obtained from blood. The TCR comes from a female donor with papillary thyroid cancer or a benign thyroid nodule (not recorded which). Some clones in this sample may be carry-over from other donors' samples. The chain joins TRBV10-3 to TRBJ2-3, with 12 junctional bases fitting TRBD2. The DNA is TGTGCCATCAGTGAGCCTGTCGGACTAGCGGGAACAGATACGCAGTATTTT. Its translation is CAISEPVGLAGTDTQYF.